The T cell receptor (beta chain) described here comes from a study of CD8 T cells in ankylosing spondylitis. With molecular barcodes, quantitative 5'-RACE was used to make the TCR beta libraries. A single record per CDR3 protein comes from TCRdb applying MiXCR to the 5' RACE reads. The table includes over 110,000 distinct CDR3 sequences, approximately 9.2% detected once. CDR1 and CDR2 (germline): SGHAT, FQNNGV. CDR3 length: 14 residues. J gave up 4 bases and V 5 bases, and 8 bases lay outside the gene matches. General study results and limits: The study identified a TCR beta motif of roughly eight highly homologous variants that appeared characteristic of ankylosing spondylitis blood. Prior work had noted some motif variants in reactive arthritis blood and synovial fluid.

This clonotype turned up a few times. Its antigen is currently unknown. The material sequenced was synovial fluid, either unsorted or a sorted T cell fraction (not recorded which). This TCR came from a male donor with ankylosing spondylitis. The chain links TRBV11-2 to TRBJ2-7; 7 nucleotides agree with TRBD1. As DNA, the CDR3 is TGTGCCAGCAGCGCGGGTCGGACAGGTTACGAGCAGTACTTC. It encodes CASSAGRTGYEQYF.